This TCR beta chain was recorded in a study of identifying expanded T cells in peripheral blood. General study results and limits: Across healthy donors, higher total template counts meant significantly greater roughly two-week count variance. Differentially abundant clones: around 1.2 between replicates, 15 to 17 at around 14 days, approximately 19 at four.

Profiled with immunoSEQ multiplex PCR; TCRdb holds only in-frame clones, not every one. Among about 130,000 clones listed, approximately 86% were seen once. About this clone itself: Its antigen is currently unknown.

During the collection period, no donor immune events like infections were recorded. CDR3 length equals 16 residues. Germline-derived CDR1 and CDR2 are KGHSH and LQKENI. Between the trimmed V and J ends, which lost 3 bases and 1 base, there was a span of 13 bases. Sequencing input: blood. This chain connects TRBV18 to TRBJ2-1, with D unclear. This TCR came from a person aged 18 to 75 in good health. Written as DNA, the CDR3 is TGTGCCAGCTCACCCACGTCCCGTAAGTCCTACAATGAGCAGTTCTTC. It translates to CASSPTSRKSYNEQFF.